These 20 T cell receptor beta chains were all obtained from the same sample, sequenced in a study of blood T cell repertoires in COVID-19. Sequenced by immunoSEQ multiplex PCR; TCRdb stores in-frame clones only, minus some. The sample consists of 150,000 to 200,000 clones, around 76% of them appearing once. The sample comprised peripheral blood. These receptors came from a woman aged 60-75 years with COVID-19, enrolled during active disease.

This clone appeared a single time. The chain combines TRBV7-2 with TRBJ2-7; 10 nucleotides align to TRBD1. The V segment lost 6 bases and the J segment 3 bases; nucleotides outside the gene matches: 8. The CDR3 extends over 15 amino acids. Germline V CDR1 and CDR2: SGHTA, FQGNSA. CDR3 sequence reads: CASRLDRGGLYEQYF. The DNA of the CDR3 is TGTGCCAGCAGATTGGACAGGGGGGGACTCTACGAGCAGTACTTC.

This chain joins TRBV11-1 and TRBJ2-1, with D maybe TRBD2 (5 bases). Germline CDR1 is SGHAT and CDR2 is FQDESV (reference sequence). The CDR3 contains 12 residues. V was trimmed by 1 base and J by 12 bases, leaving 10 bases between them. Written as DNA, the CDR3 is TGTGCCAGCAGCTTAGAAGAGGGCGGGCAGTTCTTC. It specifies CASSLEEGGQFF.

This chain uses TRBV15 with TRBJ2-3; TRBD2 aligns across 8 bases. Losses at the gene ends were 0 bases for V and 0 bases for J; bases not matched to a gene: 2. CDR1 and CDR2 from the germline V gene are LNHNV and YYDKDF (reference sequence). The CDR3 contains 16 residues. The CDR3 loop is CATSREVAGSTDTQYF. The DNA of the CDR3 is TGTGCCACCAGCAGAGAAGTAGCGGGGAGCACAGATACGCAGTATTTT. The full variable domain, with the rest looked up from reference TRBV15 and TRBJ2-3, is DAMVIQNPRYQVTQFGKPVTLSCSQTLNHNVMYWYQQKSSQAPKLLFHYYDKDFNNEADTPDNFQSRRPNTSFCFLDIRSPGLGDTAMYLCATSREVAGSTDTQYFGPGTRLTVL.

The J gene is TRBJ1-6, the V gene TRBV4-2; TRBD1 matches at 10 bases. The J segment lost 9 bases and the V segment lost 1 base, leaving 3 bases of the junction unmatched. CDR3 length equals 15 residues. Germline V CDR1 and CDR2: LGHNA, YNFKEQ. In DNA form, the CDR3 reads TGTGCCAGCAGCCAAGTGACAGGGGGCTCTTCACCCCTCCACTTT. It codes for CASSQVTGGSSPLHF.

This rearrangement joins TRBV6-5 to TRBJ2-7, with D possibly being TRBD2 (5 bases). The CDR3 is 14 residues long. The germline V gene has CDR1 MNHEY and CDR2 SVGAGI. V lost 3 bases to trimming and J lost 1 base, with 10 bases between them. CDR3 sequence reads: CASSYTGSSYEQYF. Written as DNA, the CDR3 is TGTGCCAGCAGTTATACGGGGTCTTCCTACGAGCAGTACTTC.

The V call is TRBV2, the J call TRBJ1-6, with 9 bases identical to TRBD1. The CDR3 runs 15 residues. The J segment lost 10 bases and the V segment lost 6 bases, leaving 10 bases of the junction unmatched. Per the germline V gene, CDR1 is SNHLY and CDR2 is FYNNEI. The CDR3 sequence: CASSVDRGLKSPLHF. CDR3 nucleotides: TGTGCCAGCAGCGTTGACAGGGGGTTGAAGTCACCCCTCCACTTT.

This chain joins TRBV21-1 and TRBJ2-6; the D call TRBD1 from the table was never checked on the DNA. TRBV21-1 has pseudogene status. There are 15 residues in the CDR3. CDR3 DNA: TGTGCCAGCAGCCGGGACAGCTCTGGGGCCAACGTCCTGACTTTC. Translating gives CASSRDSSGANVLTF.

This chain uses TRBV30 with TRBJ1-3; no firm D call. The CDR3 covers 13 residues. Germline V gene data show CDR1 as GTSNPN and CDR2 as SVGIG (reference sequence). V was shortened by 0 bases and J by 2 bases, with 5 bases between the two germline ends. The CDR3 loop reads CAWSVSAGNTIYF. The CDR3 DNA reads as TGTGCCTGGAGTGTATCAGCTGGAAACACCATATATTTT.

CDR3: CASSLLGGQDTQYF. CDR3 nucleotides: TGCGCCAGCAGCTTGTTAGGGGGCCAAGATACGCAGTATTTT. The rearrangement uses TRBV5-1 and TRBJ2-3, with 7 nucleotides matching TRBD1. Germline CDR1 and CDR2: SGHRS and YFSETQ. CDR3 length equals 14 residues. J gave up 5 bases and V 1 base, and 4 bases lay outside the gene matches.

The V call is TRBV28, the J call TRBJ1-2, with 11 nucleotides matching TRBD1. This CDR3 spans 17 amino acids. V lost 2 bases, J lost 4 bases, and 9 bases stayed unmatched. In germline, CDR1 is MDHEN, CDR2 SYDVKM. The chain's CDR3 is CASSLPGQGAIGYGYTF. The CDR3 coding sequence is TGTGCCAGCAGTTTACCTGGACAGGGGGCCATCGGCTATGGCTACACCTTC.

This clone was seen just once. The rearrangement joins TRBV6-6 to TRBJ1-6, with a tentative D call TRBD1 (6 bases). This CDR3 is 15 amino acids long. Looked up from germline, CDR1 is MNHNY and CDR2 is SVGAGI (reference sequence). V lost 2 bases to trimming and J lost 5 bases, with 10 bases between them. The CDR3 sequence: CASSYADSHNSPLHF. CDR3 DNA sequence: TGTGCCAGCAGTTACGCGGACAGCCATAATTCACCCCTCCACTTT.

V gene TRBV7-2 combines with J gene TRBJ1-2; possibly TRBD1 for D (5 bases). The length of the CDR3 is 13 residues. The V end lost 2 bases, the J end lost 4 bases, and 8 bases lay between the germline ends. Germline CDR1 SGHTA, CDR2 FQGNSA. The CDR3 spells CASSLPRVYGYTF. The CDR3 DNA sequence: TGTGCCAGCAGCTTACCCAGGGTCTATGGCTACACCTTC. Based on the CDR3 plus reference TRBV7-2 and TRBJ1-2, the full variable domain is GAGVSQSPSNKVTEKGKDVELRCDPISGHTALYWYRQSLGQGLEFLIYFQGNSAPDKSGLPSDRFSAERTGGSVSTLTIQRTQQEDSAVYLCASSLPRVYGYTFGSGTRLTVV.

This chain joins TRBV30 and TRBJ1-2; tentative D call: TRBD1 (5 bases). The CDR3 has 11 amino acids. CDR1 and CDR2 from the germline V gene are GTSNPN and SVGIG (reference sequence). The V and J ends lost 4 bases and 4 bases respectively, with 7 bases between them. CDR3 coding DNA: TGTGCCTGGAAGGGGTTCTATGGCTACACCTTC. It yields the protein CAWKGFYGYTF. Combining the CDR3 with reference TRBV30 and TRBJ1-2 gives the whole variable domain SQTIHQWPATLVQPVGSPLSLECTVEGTSNPNLYWYRQAAGRGLQLLFYSVGIGQISSEVPQNLSASRPQDRQFILSSKKLLLSDSGFYLCAWKGFYGYTFGSGTRLTVV.

This clone has only one observation. The J gene is TRBJ2-1, the V gene TRBV11-1; no definite D call. The CDR3 contains 12 residues. Germline CDR1 reads SGHAT; CDR2 reads FQDESV (reference sequence). V gave up 5 bases and J gave up 4 bases, with 6 bases separating them. The CDR3 is CASSPGYNEQFF. DNA for the CDR3: TGTGCCAGCAGCCCCGGGTACAATGAGCAGTTCTTC.

The chain links TRBV29-1 to TRBJ1-2; no clear D gene. The CDR3 contains 11 residues. Germline CDR1 and CDR2: SQVTM and ANQGSEA. V was pared by 4 bases and J by 4 bases, with 7 bases between. The CDR3 nucleotides read TGCAGCGTTGCAGGTAGCTATGGCTACACCTTC. This encodes CSVAGSYGYTF.

The chain uses TRBV28 and TRBJ2-1; D is uncertain. V was trimmed by 7 bases and J by 4 bases, leaving 17 bases between them. Per germline, CDR1 MDHEN and CDR2 SYDVKM. This CDR3 contains 15 residues. CDR3 residues: CASTTRSPSYNEQFF. The CDR3 bases are TGTGCCAGCACCACTCGGTCACCCTCTTACAATGAGCAGTTCTTC.

The CDR3 DNA reads as TGTGCCAGCAGTATCACTGGGGCCAACGTCCTGACTTTC. This gives the protein CASSITGANVLTF. This chain uses TRBV25-1 with TRBJ2-6, with no clear D. Deletions cut 5 bases from V and 2 bases from J, with 4 bases between. The CDR3 sequence is 13 residues long. CDR1 and CDR2 (germline): MGHDK, SYGVNS.

This clone has a single count. As DNA, the CDR3 is TGCGCCAGCAGCCAAGAACCTAGCGGGGGCCACGAGCAGTACTTC. It is translated as CASSQEPSGGHEQYF. The chain recombines TRBV4-3 with TRBJ2-7; 10 bases agree with TRBD2. Unmatched junction bases numbered 4, after V lost 0 bases and J lost 5 bases. This CDR3 is 15 amino acids long. The germline gives CDR1 LGHNA, CDR2 YSLEER.

The V gene is TRBV9, the J gene TRBJ2-5, with D unresolved. CDR3 length equals 14 residues. Germline CDR1 and CDR2: SGDLS and YYNGEE. With 3 bases removed from V and 2 bases from J, the gap between germline ends came to 11 bases. CDR3 DNA sequence: TGTGCCAGCAGCGACGGGTCCACGCAAGAGACCCAGTACTTC. Its protein is CASSDGSTQETQYF.

The genes are TRBV4-1 and TRBJ2-1; a weak D match, TRBD1 (6 bases). The ends were cut back, 6 bases at V and 2 bases at J, with 14 bases in the middle. The CDR3 has 15 amino acids. Looked up from germline, CDR1 is MGHRA and CDR2 is YSYEKL. The CDR3 loop is CASRSLGGTYNEQFF. CDR3 in DNA: TGCGCCAGCAGGTCGTTAGGGGGAACCTACAATGAGCAGTTCTTC.